These T cell receptor beta chains were read from a single sample in a study of cytomegalovirus exposure and HLA in healthy donors. The repertoire was sequenced with immunoSEQ multiplex PCR; TCRdb's copy has only in-frame clones and lacks some. The sample includes about 83,000 clones, under 80% of them seen just once. Specimen: PBMCs. These receptors all stem from a man aged 55 to 69 in good health and CMV-seronegative. Each CDR3 is given with its conserved first and last residue. Fields, in order: D gene, J gene, clone size, V gene, CDR3 length, CDR3 DNA, CDR3 protein. The D gene is left open where the match is weak. Size tells how often a clone was seen (once, few, many) or the class of an expanded clone, and some rows leave it out.

>-|TRBJ2-7|-|TRBV2|13
TGTGCCAGCAATGGGGCCTTCTCCTACGAGCAGTACTTC
CASNGAFSYEQYF
>TRBD1|TRBJ1-3|-|TRBV19|15
TGTGCCAGTGAGCAGACAGGGGGCTCTGGAAACACCATATATTTT
CASEQTGGSGNTIYF
>-|TRBJ2-3|-|TRBV29-1|15
TGCAGCGTTGAAAGGGCAGACTATAGCACAGATACGCAGTATTTT
CSVERADYSTDTQYF
>-|TRBJ2-7|-|TRBV9|14
TGTGCCAGCAGCGTAGGACAGATCTCCTACGAGCAGTACTTC
CASSVGQISYEQYF
>-|TRBJ2-5|few|TRBV5-5|15
TGTGCCAGCAGCTTGCTGCAGGGATTTTGGGAGACCCAGTACTTC
CASSLLQGFWETQYF
>-|TRBJ2-1|-|TRBV12-5|13
TGTGCTAGTGGTTTGGTGTCCGGGAATGAGCAGTTCTTC
CASGLVSGNEQFF
>-|TRBJ1-2|-|TRBV2|12
TGTGCCAGCACCCTCTACAGGGACGGCTACACCTTC
CASTLYRDGYTF
>TRBD2|TRBJ2-3|-|TRBV5-5|18
TGTGCCAGCAGCTTGGGGTTGCTAGCGGGAGCTGGCACAGATACGCAGTATTTT
CASSLGLLAGAGTDTQYF
>-|TRBJ2-7|-|TRBV29-1|13
TGCAGCGTCGCTCACAGTGACCCCTACGAGCAGTACTTC
CSVAHSDPYEQYF
>-|TRBJ2-7|-|TRBV11-2|13
TGTGCCAGCAGCTGGAACAGGAATGTCGGGCAGTACTTC
CASSWNRNVGQYF
>-|TRBJ2-3|-|TRBV10-3|15
TGTGCCATCAGTGAGAACAGGGTAGGGTCAGATACGCAGTATTTT
CAISENRVGSDTQYF
>-|TRBJ2-3|-|TRBV12-5|16
TGTGCTAGTGCCCAACCCGGGACACTGAGCACAGATACGCAGTATTTT
CASAQPGTLSTDTQYF
>-|TRBJ2-7|-|TRBV5-6|14
TGTGCCAGCAGCTCCGACCGGACAGCCTACGAGCAGTACTTC
CASSSDRTAYEQYF
>TRBD2|TRBJ2-1|-|TRBV7-9|17
TGTGCCAGCAGCTTACAAGTATTCGAACTAGCGCCCAATGAGCAGTTCTTC
CASSLQVFELAPNEQFF
>-|TRBJ2-3|few|TRBV5-4|17
TGTGCCAGCAGCTTTCCCCCCCACGGGGTCTGGGAAGATACGCAGTATTTT
CASSFPPHGVWEDTQYF
>TRBD2|TRBJ2-2|-|TRBV14|15
TGTGCCAGCAGCCCTCTGGGGGGGGGCACCGGGGAGCTGTTTTTT
CASSPLGGGTGELFF
>TRBD2|TRBJ2-5|-|TRBV7-3|16
TGTGCCAGCAGCTTAGGGCTAGCGGGGGTAGGGGAGACCCAGTACTTC
CASSLGLAGVGETQYF
>TRBD1|TRBJ1-2|-|TRBV6-5|15
TGTGCCAGCTTTAGCAGGGGGCGGCCTAACTATGGCTACACCTTC
CASFSRGRPNYGYTF
>TRBD1|TRBJ1-4|-|TRBV2|15
TGTGCCAGCAGCGGACAGGGGGCAACTAATGAAAAACTGTTTTTT
CASSGQGATNEKLFF
>-|TRBJ2-7|-|TRBV23-1|13
TGCGCCAGCAGTCGAAGAGGGCTCTACGAGCAGTACTTC
CASSRRGLYEQYF
>-|TRBJ2-7|-|TRBV11-2|13
TGTGCCAGCAGCCTCGGACACCTTTACGAGCAGTACTTC
CASSLGHLYEQYF
>TRBD2|TRBJ2-7|-|TRBV5-6|14
TGTGCCAGCACCTCGGGGGGGGGCTCCTACGAGCAGTACTTC
CASTSGGGSYEQYF
>-|TRBJ2-7|-|TRBV30|11
TGTGCCTGGAGCCAAGGGGACGAGCAGTACTTC
CAWSQGDEQYF
>-|TRBJ2-3|-|TRBV21-1|15
TGTGCCAGCAGCAAAGACGGGACAGGGAGAGATACGCAGTATTTT
CASSKDGTGRDTQYF
>-|TRBJ2-7|-|TRBV4-2|14
TGTGCCAGCAGCCAAGAGGAGAGCTCCTACGAGCAGTACTTC
CASSQEESSYEQYF
>-|TRBJ1-2|-|TRBV9|10
TGTGCCAGCAGCGGTACTGACAGGCTCTTC
CASSGTDRLF
>TRBD1|TRBJ1-5|once|TRBV27|16
TGTGCCAGCAGTCCTATACAGGGGAGGTCAAATCAGCCCCAGCATTTT
CASSPIQGRSNQPQHF
>TRBD1|TRBJ1-2|-|TRBV2|15
TGTGCCAGCAGTGTAATAACAGGGGGCGCCTATGGCTACACCTTC
CASSVITGGAYGYTF
>-|TRBJ1-5|few|TRBV5-1|17
TGCGCCAGCAGCTTGTGGTCGACAGAGAATAGCAATCAGCCCCAGCATTTT
CASSLWSTENSNQPQHF
>-|TRBJ1-1|-|TRBV7-9|13
TGTGCCAGCGGCTCCGGGTCGAACACTGAAGCTTTCTTT
CASGSGSNTEAFF
>TRBD1|TRBJ1-5|-|TRBV27|15
TGTGCCAGCAACCCCACAGGGGGCCTAGGACAGCCCCAGCATTTT
CASNPTGGLGQPQHF
>TRBD2|TRBJ2-1|few|TRBV5-1|22
TGCGCCAGCAGCCGTTTTTCTGTTGGCCTAGCGGGGGGGACGAGCTCCTACAATGAGCAGTTCTTC
CASSRFSVGLAGGTSSYNEQFF
>-|TRBJ2-2|-|TRBV9|18
TGTGCCAGCAGCGCAGGAATTTCCGGGACTCAGAACACCGGGGAGCTGTTTTTT
CASSAGISGTQNTGELFF
>-|TRBJ2-7|-|TRBV19|13
TGTGCCAGTAGTATAGTATTCGGCTACGAGCAGTACTTC
CASSIVFGYEQYF
>TRBD1|TRBJ1-4|few|TRBV5-6|14
TGTGCCAGCAGCTTGGTCGGGACAGGTGAAAAACTGTTTTTT
CASSLVGTGEKLFF
>-|TRBJ1-6|-|TRBV5-1|14
TGCGCCAGCAGCTTGGATGGGAGGAATTCACCCCTCCACTTT
CASSLDGRNSPLHF
>TRBD1|TRBJ1-1|-|TRBV7-2|13
TGTGCCAGCAGCTTTAACAGGGGAGCTGAAGCTTTCTTT
CASSFNRGAEAFF
>TRBD1|TRBJ1-2|-|TRBV7-8|12
TGTGCCAGCAGCTGGGACAGCTATGGCTACACCTTC
CASSWDSYGYTF
>-|TRBJ1-6|once|TRBV19|15
TGTGCCAGTAGGGGGGGTCTTGGGCGGAATTCACCCCTCCACTTT
CASRGGLGRNSPLHF
>TRBD2|TRBJ2-5|-|TRBV2|15
TGTGCCAGCAGTGGCCTTGCGGGGGGCGGTGAGACCCAGTACTTC
CASSGLAGGGETQYF
>TRBD1|TRBJ2-2|-|TRBV5-1|16
TGCGCCAGCAGCCCGGCGCAGGGGGTGCACACCGGGGAGCTGTTTTTT
CASSPAQGVHTGELFF
>-|TRBJ2-7|once|TRBV21-1|16
TGTGCCAGCAGCAAACCCTATACAGGGGAGACCTACGAGCAGTACTTC
CASSKPYTGETYEQYF
>TRBD1|TRBJ1-6|-|TRBV19|16
TGTGCCAGTAGTATGCCACAGGGGGCGAGCAATTCACCCCTCCACTTT
CASSMPQGASNSPLHF
>-|TRBJ2-3|-|TRBV7-6|14
TGTGCCAGCAGCTTAATCGGTAGCACAGATACGCAGTATTTT
CASSLIGSTDTQYF
>TRBD2|TRBJ2-1|-|TRBV2|15
TGTGCCAGCAGTGATTGGCTAGCGGGGATCAATGAGCAGTTCTTC
CASSDWLAGINEQFF
>-|TRBJ1-1|few|TRBV13|15
TGTGCCAGCAGCTCCCCTACAGGGCTGAACACTGAAGCTTTCTTT
CASSSPTGLNTEAFF
>-|TRBJ1-3|-|TRBV18|17
TGTGCCAGCTCACCACGCCGACTCTCGGAGGCGGGAAACACCATATATTTT
CASSPRRLSEAGNTIYF
>TRBD2|TRBJ2-1|-|TRBV9|15
TGTGCCAGCAGCGTAGTAAGCGGGGGGGTCAATGAGCAGTTCTTC
CASSVVSGGVNEQFF
>-|TRBJ1-6|-|TRBV19|15
TGTGCCAGTACGGGGGATGCGTCCTATAATTCACCCCTCCACTTT
CASTGDASYNSPLHF
>TRBD1|TRBJ1-2|-|TRBV19|13
TGTGCCAGTATGGACAGGGGCGGCGAGGGCTACACCTTC
CASMDRGGEGYTF
>-|TRBJ2-7|once|TRBV7-9|16
TGTGCCAGCAGCCCGCCGGGCCGGGACACGCCCTACGAGCAGTACTTC
CASSPPGRDTPYEQYF
>TRBD2|TRBJ2-1|once|TRBV7-6|14
TGTGCCAGCAGCTTAAGGACTAGCGGGGGGCCGCAGTTCTTC
CASSLRTSGGPQFF
>-|TRBJ1-2|few|TRBV30|13
TGTGCCTGGAGTGTACAGGGTTCCTATGGCTACACCTTC
CAWSVQGSYGYTF
>TRBD2|TRBJ2-7|-|TRBV19|15
TGTGCCAGTAGTATGGGTAGCGGGCCCACCTACGAGCAGTACTTC
CASSMGSGPTYEQYF
>-|TRBJ1-1|-|TRBV11-2|13
TGTGCCAGCAGCTCGCAGGGGCGCACTGAAGCTTTCTTT
CASSSQGRTEAFF
>-|TRBJ2-5|-|TRBV9|15
TGTGCCAGCAGCGGAAAATGGGGCCTCCAAGAGACCCAGTACTTC
CASSGKWGLQETQYF
>TRBD1|TRBJ1-2|-|TRBV29-1|12
TGCAGCTCCGGGACAGGGGCAGAGGGCTACACCTTC
CSSGTGAEGYTF